This TCR beta chain was retrieved from a study of cytomegalovirus exposure and HLA in healthy donors. Study-wide results and caveats: A later analysis found that most CMV-associated TCR beta chains appeared HLA-restricted. The authors listed some 150 TCR beta chains as cytomegalovirus-associated.

PCR primers comprised 60 Vbeta and 13 Jbeta primers. Profiled with immunoSEQ multiplex PCR; TCRdb holds only in-frame clones, not every one. The data show more than 150,000 clones, less than 90% seen once. Germline CDR1 reads LGHNA; CDR2 reads YSLEER. V gave up 1 base and J gave up 8 bases; unmatched junction bases: 10. The CDR3 spans 16 residues. On this clone itself: The antigen is unknown.

Unrecorded immune exposures were likely, despite nominal health at sampling. The chain joins TRBV4-3 to TRBJ2-1; 8 nucleotides align to TRBD2. Sample: PBMCs. The sequence was collected from a girl in the first two years of life in good health and CMV-seronegative. Here the CDR3 reads CASSQGIAGRGHEQFF. CDR3 nucleotide sequence: TGCGCCAGCAGCCAAGGAATAGCGGGGAGGGGCCATGAGCAGTTCTTC.